One sample yielded the 29 T cell receptor beta chains listed below, sequenced in a study of Graves' ophthalmopathy and Graves' hyperthyroidism. RNA transcripts were the source from which TCR beta CDR3 regions were amplified. The library came from an HTBI-primed first-round RT-PCR and a second-round multiplex PCR. MiXCR, run by TCRdb on the multiplex PCR reads, gives a single entry per CDR3 protein. The repertoire consists of hundreds of thousands of distinct CDR3 sequences, with about a fifth occurring once and the leading ten covering 7.1%. Sequenced input: peripheral blood. These receptor sequences come from a woman between 18 and 29 years old with stable Graves' hyperthyroidism. Some clones in this sample may be carry-over from other donors' samples.

This clonotype turned up a few times. This chain joins TRBV5-1 and TRBJ1-1; 8 nucleotides match TRBD1. CDR1 is SGHRS and CDR2 is YFSETQ in the germline V gene. V lost 4 bases to trimming and J lost 0 bases; unmatched junction nucleotides: 5. The CDR3 extends over 15 amino acids. The chain's CDR3 is CASSGTGLMNTEAFF. Here the CDR3 DNA reads TGCGCCAGCAGCGGGACAGGCCTTATGAACACTGAAGCTTTCTTT.

This clonotype came up many times. This chain joins TRBV28 and TRBJ2-2; perhaps TRBD1 as D (5 bases). Germline V lookup: CDR1 MDHEN, CDR2 SYDVKM. This CDR3 is 14 amino acids long. The V end lost 4 bases, the J end lost 7 bases, and 13 bases lay between the germline ends. CDR3 sequence reads: CASSSDSSGGELFF. The CDR3 DNA is TGTGCCAGCAGTTCCGACAGTTCAGGCGGGGAGCTGTTTTTT.

This clonotype showed up many times. The gene calls are TRBV12-3 or TRBV12-4 and TRBJ2-7, with 8 bases identical to TRBD2. The CDR3 runs to 14 residues. Trimming cost V 1 base and J 5 bases; bases outside gene matches: 4. CDR3 DNA sequence: TGTGCCAGCAGTTTAGTAGCGGGATTCGACGAGCAGTACTTC. This gives the protein CASSLVAGFDEQYF.

This chain joins TRBV6-1 and TRBJ1-1; 8 bases map to TRBD1. J gave up 7 bases and V 7 bases, and 8 bases lay outside the gene matches. The CDR3 loop spans 13 amino acids. Germline loops: CDR1 MNHNS, CDR2 SASEGT. CDR3 sequence reads: CASKGDTGGEAFF. The CDR3 DNA sequence: TGTGCCAGCAAAGGGGATACAGGGGGTGAAGCTTTCTTT.

The rearrangement uses TRBV6-1 and TRBJ1-1; D may be TRBD1 (6 bases). CDR1 and CDR2 (germline): MNHNS, SASEGT. The germline V and J ends were trimmed by 8 bases and 4 bases, with 17 bases remaining between them. This CDR3 contains 14 residues. CDR3 in amino acids: CASSRRGGGTEAFF. Written as DNA, the CDR3 is TGTGCCAGCTCTCGAAGGGGGGGCGGCACTGAAGCTTTCTTT.

The chain joins TRBV20-1 to TRBJ1-1; D gene ambiguous. V was pared by 3 bases and J by 7 bases, with 18 bases between. The CDR3 length is 14 residues. CDR1 is DFQATT and CDR2 is SNEGSKA in the germline V gene (reference sequence). In DNA form, the CDR3 reads TGCAGTGCTAGTAACGACGCCGCTATCGATGAAGCTTTCTTT. Translating it yields CSASNDAAIDEAFF.

This clonotype was found many times. The rearrangement links TRBV11-2 to TRBJ2-7; 7 bases are shared with TRBD2. The germline gives CDR1 SGHAT, CDR2 FQNNGV. The CDR3 covers 16 residues. Trimming cost V 5 bases and J 3 bases; bases outside gene matches: 13. The CDR3 region is CASSEPLGLAVYEQYF. The CDR3 DNA reads TGTGCCAGCAGCGAACCGCTCGGGCTAGCGGTCTACGAGCAGTACTTC.

This clonotype was counted ten times or more. V is TRBV12-3 or TRBV12-4 and J is TRBJ2-5; D not certain. V lost 1 base, J lost 2 bases, and 14 bases lay in between. The CDR3 is 16 amino acids. In DNA form, the CDR3 reads TGTGCCAGCAGTTTAGAAGGATCCCAGTCGCAAGAGACCCAGTACTTC. It yields the protein CASSLEGSQSQETQYF.

This clonotype was found many times. The chain has TRBV12-3 or TRBV12-4 and TRBJ2-5, with 7 bases lining up with TRBD1. V trimming: 2 bases; J trimming: 5 bases; junction bases outside the gene matches: 5. The CDR3 loop spans 14 amino acids. CDR3 loop: CASSLSGQDETQYF. Written as DNA, the CDR3 is TGTGCCAGCAGTTTAAGTGGACAGGACGAGACCCAGTACTTC.

This clonotype was recorded a few times. The rearrangement uses TRBV3-1 and TRBJ1-3; D unresolved. Trimming left V 5 bases short and J 0 bases short, with 11 bases between. This CDR3 contains 15 residues. Germline V CDR1 and CDR2: LGHDT, YNNKEL (reference sequence). CDR3 in DNA: TGTGCCAGCAGCTTGAGACGTTCCTCTGGAAACACCATATATTTT. Its protein product is CASSLRRSSGNTIYF. Drawing the rest from reference TRBV3-1 and TRBJ1-3, the complete variable domain is DTAVSQTPKYLVTQMGNDKSIKCEQNLGHDTMYWYKQDSKKFLKIMFSYNNKELIINETVPNRFSPKSPDKAHLNLHINSLELGDSAVYFCASSLRRSSGNTIYFGEGSWLTVV.

This clonotype was detected ten times or more. The chain couples TRBV12-3 or TRBV12-4 to TRBJ2-5; possible D gene TRBD1, 5 bases. The CDR3 covers 14 residues. The V gene lost 6 bases and the J gene lost 5 bases, with 16 bases spanning the gap. The CDR3 is CASSQGHSLETQYF. The CDR3 DNA sequence: TGTGCCAGCAGCCAAGGACATTCCCTGGAGACCCAGTACTTC.

This clonotype has a count of ten or more. The chain employs TRBV4-1 and TRBJ2-7; TRBD1 matches 9 bases. Germline CDR1 and CDR2: MGHRA and YSYEKL. The CDR3 length is 14 residues. V shed 8 bases and J 3 bases; nucleotides not matched to a gene: 8. CDR3 nucleotides: TGCGCCAGCTCCCCGGGACAGGGAGGCTACGAGCAGTACTTC. This encodes CASSPGQGGYEQYF.

This clonotype was seen a handful of times. This chain links TRBV7-2 with TRBJ2-2; no reliable D call. This CDR3 is built from 13 residues. V gave up 3 bases and J gave up 5 bases, with 7 bases separating them. Germline V gene lookup returns CDR1 SGHTA and CDR2 FQGNSA. This CDR3 is CASSFLSTGELFF. DNA of the CDR3: TGTGCCAGCAGCTTCCTTTCAACCGGGGAGCTGTTTTTT.

This chain joins TRBV12-3 or TRBV12-4 and TRBJ1-5; D not resolved. The CDR3 totals 13 residues. Trimming cost V 4 bases and J 11 bases, with 15 bases left between them. As DNA, the CDR3 is TGTGCCAGCAGTTCTCCCGGCTTGGTGTCCCAGCATTTT. Amino acid sequence: CASSSPGLVSQHF.

The chain has TRBV12-3 or TRBV12-4 and TRBJ2-1, with D possibly matching TRBD1 (6 bases). CDR3 length: 14 residues. V was shortened by 7 bases and J by 5 bases, with 15 bases between the two germline ends. The CDR3 region has the DNA TGTGCCAGCATTATCGGGGACACCGACAATGAGCAGTTCTTC. Its protein product is CASIIGDTDNEQFF.

The chain has TRBV2 and TRBJ2-7, with TRBD1 matching 7 bases. The CDR3 runs 14 residues. V lost 6 bases and J lost 2; bases outside the gene matches: 7. CDR1 and CDR2 from the germline V gene are SNHLY and FYNNEI. Here the CDR3 DNA reads TGTGCCAGCAGAGACATGACAGGGCCCTACGAGCAGTACTTC. Its protein product is CASRDMTGPYEQYF. Supplemented by reference TRBV2 and TRBJ2-7, the full variable domain reads EPEVTQTPSHQVTQMGQEVILRCVPISNHLYFYWYRQILGQKVEFLVSFYNNEISEKSEIFDDQFSVERPDGSNFTLKIRSTKLEDSAMYFCASRDMTGPYEQYFGPGTRLTVT.

In its sample, this clonotype was seen a few times. This chain uses TRBV18 with TRBJ1-1; D not certain. Germline V gives CDR1 KGHSH, CDR2 LQKENI. The CDR3 consists of 16 residues. V was shortened by 5 bases and J by 1 base, with 17 bases between the two germline ends. This chain's CDR3 is CASSADAGRRNTEAFF. The CDR3 coding sequence is TGTGCCAGCTCAGCGGACGCCGGGAGGAGGAACACTGAAGCTTTCTTT. The full variable domain, completed using reference TRBV18 and TRBJ1-1, is NAGVMQNPRHLVRRRGQEARLRCSPMKGHSHVYWYRQLPEEGLKFMVYLQKENIIDESGMPKERFSAEFPKEGPSILRIQQVVRGDSAAYFCASSADAGRRNTEAFFGQGTRLTVV.

The chain links TRBV20-1 to TRBJ2-7; either TRBD1 or TRBD2 may supply D (5 bases each). V was shortened by 6 bases and J by 3 bases, with 15 bases between the two germline ends. The CDR3 length is 13 residues. Germline-derived CDR1 and CDR2 are DFQATT and SNEGSKA (reference sequence). CDR3 residues: CSAPGQGVYEQYF. Written as DNA, the CDR3 is TGCAGTGCCCCCGGGCAGGGAGTCTACGAGCAGTACTTC.

The V call is TRBV5-1, the J call TRBJ1-2; D is ambiguous. The CDR3 is made up of 15 amino acids. V lost 0 bases to trimming and J lost 0 bases, with 9 bases between them. Per the germline V gene, CDR1 is SGHRS and CDR2 is YFSETQ. The CDR3 DNA is TGCGCCAGCAGCTTGGTAACAGAACCTAACTATGGCTACACCTTC. It yields the protein CASSLVTEPNYGYTF. Based on the CDR3 plus reference TRBV5-1 and TRBJ1-2, the full variable domain is KAGVTQTPRYLIKTRGQQVTLSCSPISGHRSVSWYQQTPGQGLQFLFEYFSETQRNKGNFPGRFSGRQFSNSRSEMNVSTLELGDSALYLCASSLVTEPNYGYTFGSGTRLTVV.

This clonotype was detected many times. The chain carries TRBV20-1 and TRBJ1-2, with 7 bases aligning to TRBD1. CDR1 DFQATT and CDR2 SNEGSKA come from the germline V gene (reference sequence). The CDR3 totals 15 residues. Trimming at V came to 0 bases and at J to 4 bases, leaving 8 bases not matched to a gene. CDR3 in DNA: TGCAGTGCTAGAGAAGGGGGCTCCGGCGCCTATGGCTACACCTTC. This sequence encodes CSAREGGSGAYGYTF.

The chain employs TRBV6-2 or TRBV6-3 and TRBJ2-5, with D possibly being TRBD1 or TRBD2 (6 bases each). CDR3 length equals 14 residues. Germline V gene data show CDR1 as MNHEY and CDR2 as SVGEGT. The V gene lost 6 bases and the J gene lost 4 bases, with 15 bases spanning the gap. For the CDR3, the DNA is TGTGCCAGCAGGACCACAGGGACTGGAGAGACCCAGTACTTC. It specifies CASRTTGTGETQYF.

This clonotype was observed many times. The gene calls are TRBV20-1 and TRBJ2-5, with TRBD2 matching 7 bases. This CDR3 has 13 residues. With 3 bases clipped from V and 1 base from J, the junction kept 2 bases outside the gene matches. CDR1 and CDR2 from the germline V gene are DFQATT and SNEGSKA (reference sequence). The CDR3 nucleotides are TGCAGTGCTAGCCGCGGGGGCCAAGAGACCCAGTACTTC. This sequence encodes CSASRGGQETQYF.

This clonotype was picked up many times. A much larger clone is a single base away; this may be a read error. This chain links TRBV7-3 with TRBJ2-5; possibly TRBD1 or TRBD2 for D (5 bases each). This CDR3 spans 15 amino acids. Germline V gene data show CDR1 as SGHTA and CDR2 as FQGTGA. CDR3 residues: CASSLGQGGREAQYF. DNA of the CDR3: TGTGCCAGCAGCTTAGGGCAGGGCGGGCGAGAGGCCCAGTACTTC.

This clonotype was observed at least ten times. This chain connects TRBV12-3 or TRBV12-4 to TRBJ1-1; TRBD1 is a possible D gene (5 bases). V was clipped by 8 bases and J by 2 bases, with 15 bases between them. The CDR3 length is 14 residues. The CDR3 loop is CASGGAGINTEAFF. For the CDR3, the DNA is TGTGCCAGCGGCGGGGCGGGGATCAACACTGAAGCTTTCTTT.

A remark on this clonotype: The junction does not match germline at one end; this may be a read error. This rearrangement joins TRBV6-1 to TRBJ1-2, with D possibly TRBD1 on 6 matching bases. This CDR3 has 11 amino acids. Germline loops: CDR1 MNHNS, CDR2 SASEGT. CDR3 loop: CASSGDIRTGF. CDR3 DNA: TGTGCCAGCAGTGGGGACATCCGCACTGGCTTC.

At least ten counts were recorded for this clonotype. This chain joins TRBV20-1 and TRBJ1-2; tentative D call: TRBD1 (6 bases). This CDR3 comprises 15 residues. The germline V gene has CDR1 DFQATT and CDR2 SNEGSKA (reference sequence). V shed 3 bases and J shed 1 base, with 15 bases lying between them. The CDR3 DNA reads TGCAGTGCTAGGGCTTGGGACATCCTTAACTATGGCTACACCTTC. This gives the protein CSARAWDILNYGYTF.

This clonotype was observed at least ten times. This rearrangement joins TRBV6-1 to TRBJ1-2, with a possible D match to TRBD1 (6 bases). The CDR3 is 13 residues long. V was trimmed by 6 bases and J by 2 bases, leaving 10 bases between them. Germline V gene lookup returns CDR1 MNHNS and CDR2 SASEGT. CDR3 residues: CASRDRQNYGYTF. The DNA of the CDR3 is TGTGCCAGCAGAGACAGGCAGAACTATGGCTACACCTTC.

The gene calls are TRBV7-9 and TRBJ1-2, with 7 bases fitting TRBD1. After removal of 7 bases from V and 2 bases from J, the junction contained 7 bases not matched to a gene. CDR3 length: 14 amino acids. CDR1 and CDR2 (germline): SEHNR, FQNEAQ (reference sequence). CDR3 amino acids: CASKEPGQNYGYTF. The CDR3 DNA reads as TGTGCCAGCAAAGAACCGGGACAGAACTATGGCTACACCTTC.

The J gene is TRBJ1-1, the V gene TRBV12-3 or TRBV12-4; D not certain. The CDR3 covers 14 residues. Trimming left V 3 bases short and J 1 base short, with 9 bases between. This CDR3 is CASSLLFTNTEAFF. CDR3 DNA: TGTGCCAGCAGTTTGCTCTTCACGAACACTGAAGCTTTCTTT.